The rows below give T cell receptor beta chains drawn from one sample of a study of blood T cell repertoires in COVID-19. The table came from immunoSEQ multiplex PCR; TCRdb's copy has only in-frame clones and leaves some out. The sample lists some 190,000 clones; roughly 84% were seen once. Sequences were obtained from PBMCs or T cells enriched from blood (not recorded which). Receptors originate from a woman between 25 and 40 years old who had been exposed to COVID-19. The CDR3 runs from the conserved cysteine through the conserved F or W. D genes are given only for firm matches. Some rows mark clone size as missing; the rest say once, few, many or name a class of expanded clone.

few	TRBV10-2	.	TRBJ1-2	CASSEAGGGYGYTF	TGCGCCAGCAGTGAGGCGGGCGGGGGCTATGGCTACACCTTC
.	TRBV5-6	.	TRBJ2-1	CASENGARYNEQFF	TGTGCCAGCGAAAATGGGGCCAGGTACAATGAGCAGTTCTTC
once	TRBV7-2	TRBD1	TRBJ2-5	CASSPLTGVVQETQYF	TGTGCCAGCAGCCCACTTACAGGGGTTGTCCAAGAGACCCAGTACTTC
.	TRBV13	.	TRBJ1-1	CASSTGGPMNTEAFF	TGTGCCAGCAGCACCGGGGGACCCATGAACACTGAAGCTTTCTTT
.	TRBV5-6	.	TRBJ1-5	CASSRGVSQPQHF	TGTGCCAGCAGCCGAGGAGTTTCTCAGCCCCAGCATTTT
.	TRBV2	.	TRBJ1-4	CASSERDNSNEKLFF	TGTGCCAGCAGTGAAAGGGACAACTCTAATGAAAAACTGTTTTTT
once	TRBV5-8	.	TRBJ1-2	CASSLLRRVGTSRPYGYTF	TGTGCCAGCAGCTTACTTCGGAGAGTAGGGACTTCCCGGCCTTATGGCTACACCTTC
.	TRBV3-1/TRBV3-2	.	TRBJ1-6	CASSQDRGSPLHF	TGTGCCAGCAGCCAAGATCGTGGCTCACCCCTCCACTTT
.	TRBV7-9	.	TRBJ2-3	CASSLEQSYTDTQYF	TGTGCCAGCAGCTTAGAACAGAGCTACACAGATACGCAGTATTTT
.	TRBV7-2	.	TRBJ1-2	CASSLGAGTQYGYTF	TGTGCCAGCAGCTTAGGTGCAGGAACTCAGTATGGCTACACCTTC
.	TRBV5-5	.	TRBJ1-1	CASSLQLRPNTEAFF	TGTGCCAGCAGCTTGCAGTTGAGGCCGAACACTGAAGCTTTCTTT
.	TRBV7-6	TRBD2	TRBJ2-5	CASSSGAGLGETQYF	TGTGCCAGCAGCTCGGGAGCGGGGTTGGGGGAGACCCAGTACTTC
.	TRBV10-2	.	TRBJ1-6	CASSGLQGGTSPLHF	TGCGCCAGCAGTGGTCTACAGGGAGGGACGTCACCCCTCCACTTT
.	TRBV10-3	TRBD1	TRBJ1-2	CAITEQQGNYGYTF	TGTGCCATCACGGAACAACAGGGGAACTATGGCTACACCTTC
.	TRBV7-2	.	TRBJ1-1	CASSLRRSDTEAFF	TGTGCCAGCAGCTTACGCAGGTCGGACACTGAAGCTTTCTTT
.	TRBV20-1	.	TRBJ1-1	CSAAEDEAFF	TGCAGTGCTGCGGAAGATGAAGCTTTCTTT
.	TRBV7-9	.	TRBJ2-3	CASSPVPDTQYF	TGTGCCAGCAGCCCCGTTCCAGATACGCAGTATTTT
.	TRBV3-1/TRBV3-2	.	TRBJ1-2	CASSPTYVDRIYGYTF	TGTGCCAGCAGCCCGACCTACGTCGACAGAATCTATGGCTACACCTTC
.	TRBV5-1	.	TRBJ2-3	CASSFDAGGVDTQYF	TGCGCCAGCAGCTTCGACGCGGGCGGGGTTGATACGCAGTATTTT